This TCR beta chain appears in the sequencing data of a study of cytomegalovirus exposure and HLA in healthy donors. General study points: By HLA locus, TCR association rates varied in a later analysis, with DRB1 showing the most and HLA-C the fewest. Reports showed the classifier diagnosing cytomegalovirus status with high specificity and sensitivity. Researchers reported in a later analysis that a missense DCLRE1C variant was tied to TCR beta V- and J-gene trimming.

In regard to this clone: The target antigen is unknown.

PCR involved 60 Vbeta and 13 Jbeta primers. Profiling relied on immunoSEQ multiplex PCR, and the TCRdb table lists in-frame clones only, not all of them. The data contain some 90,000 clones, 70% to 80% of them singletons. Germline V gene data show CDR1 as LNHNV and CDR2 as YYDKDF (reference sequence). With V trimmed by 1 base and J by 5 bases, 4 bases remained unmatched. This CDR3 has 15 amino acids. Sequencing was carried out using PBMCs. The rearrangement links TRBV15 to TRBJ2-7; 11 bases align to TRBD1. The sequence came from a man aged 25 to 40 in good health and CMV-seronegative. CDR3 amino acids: CATSRVGQGDHEQYF. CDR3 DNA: TGTGCCACCAGCAGAGTGGGACAGGGGGACCACGAGCAGTACTTC.